What follows are 10 T cell receptor beta chains derived from one specimen sequenced in a study of blood T cell repertoires in COVID-19. Sequenced by immunoSEQ multiplex PCR; TCRdb stores in-frame clones only, minus some. This table has about 58,000 clones, about 91% appearing once. The sequenced material came from peripheral blood. These receptors originate from a woman aged 55 to 70 with active COVID-19.

Only a few counts were recorded for this clone. This rearrangement joins TRBV2 to TRBJ2-7, with 7 nucleotides matching TRBD1. Germline loops: CDR1 SNHLY, CDR2 FYNNEI. V lost 10 bases and J lost 3; bases outside the gene matches: 3. The CDR3 spans 11 residues. This CDR3 reads CATGQHYEQYF. CDR3 nucleotides: TGTGCCACGGGACAGCACTACGAGCAGTACTTC.

This sequence joins TRBV7-2 and TRBJ2-7, with 13 bases that match TRBD2. V lost 4 bases, J lost 4 bases, and 10 bases stayed unmatched. Germline loops: CDR1 SGHTA, CDR2 FQGNSA. The length of the CDR3 is 17 residues. CDR3 in amino acids: CASSYRLAGGLFYEQYF. In nucleotides, the CDR3 is TGTGCCAGCAGCTACCGACTAGCGGGGGGTTTATTTTACGAGCAGTACTTC.

The rearrangement links TRBV18 to TRBJ1-4, with D maybe TRBD1 (6 bases). Germline CDR1 is KGHSH and CDR2 is LQKENI. V was clipped by 2 bases and J by 4 bases, with 20 bases between them. This CDR3 contains 18 residues. The CDR3 DNA follows: TGTGCCAGCTCACCAACACCGGCCAGGGGCCTACTTAATGAAAAACTGTTTTTT. It codes for CASSPTPARGLLNEKLFF.

V usage is TRBV29-1 and J usage is TRBJ1-5; 11 nucleotides match TRBD1. This CDR3 has 15 residues. Germline CDR1 and CDR2: SQVTM and ANQGSEA. The CDR3 loop is CAASGTGGSNQPQHF. The CDR3 DNA reads as TGCGCAGCCTCCGGGACAGGGGGGAGCAATCAGCCCCAGCATTTT.

The gene calls are TRBV7-6 and TRBJ2-3; D gene ambiguous. In germline, CDR1 is SGHVS, CDR2 FNYEAQ. The ends were cut back, 6 bases at V and 7 bases at J, with 11 bases in the middle. The CDR3 length is 12 residues. CDR3 in amino acids: CASRNTQNTQYF. CDR3 DNA: TGTGCCAGCAGGAACACCCAGAATACGCAGTATTTT.

The rearrangement joins TRBV5-1 to TRBJ2-1; TRBD2 aligns across 13 bases. CDR3 length: 18 amino acids. Germline V lookup: CDR1 SGHRS, CDR2 YFSETQ. J was trimmed by 6 bases and V by 2 bases; bases with no gene match: 11. Written as DNA, the CDR3 is TGCGCCAGCAGCTTTAGGACTAGCGGGGGCCACGGGCGCAATGAGCAGTTCTTC. Its protein is CASSFRTSGGHGRNEQFF.

The gene calls are TRBV5-1 and TRBJ2-5; 8 bases map to TRBD1. After removal of 4 bases from V and 9 bases from J, the junction contained 11 bases not matched to a gene. CDR3 size: 14 residues. Germline V gives CDR1 SGHRS, CDR2 YFSETQ. CDR3 loop: CASSEGGQGLAQYF. The CDR3 DNA sequence: TGCGCCAGCAGCGAAGGCGGACAGGGCCTGGCCCAGTACTTC.

The V call is TRBV5-1, the J call TRBJ2-1; 8 nucleotides match TRBD2. The germline gives CDR1 SGHRS, CDR2 YFSETQ. The CDR3 loop spans 16 amino acids. With 4 bases clipped from V and 4 bases from J, the junction kept 10 bases outside the gene matches. The CDR3 DNA is TGCGCCAGCAGCCCGACCGCGGGGGGCCCTTACAATGAGCAGTTCTTC. The encoded protein is CASSPTAGGPYNEQFF. Full variable domain (missing parts from reference TRBV5-1 and TRBJ2-1): KAGVTQTPRYLIKTRGQQVTLSCSPISGHRSVSWYQQTPGQGLQFLFEYFSETQRNKGNFPGRFSGRQFSNSRSEMNVSTLELGDSALYLCASSPTAGGPYNEQFFGPGTRLTVL.

The J gene is TRBJ1-4, the V gene TRBV5-4, with 7 bases identical to TRBD1. V lost 4 bases, J lost 0 bases, and 3 bases stayed unmatched. Germline assignment: CDR1 SGHNT and CDR2 YYREEE (reference sequence). This CDR3 is 15 amino acids long. CDR3 bases: TGTGCCAGCAGCGTAACAGGGGCAACTAATGAAAAACTGTTTTTT. As protein: CASSVTGATNEKLFF.

This clone was picked up one time. The V call is TRBV6-5, the J call TRBJ2-3, with 9 bases fitting TRBD1. This CDR3 spans 15 amino acids. The germline V gene has CDR1 MNHEY and CDR2 SVGAGI. After removal of 6 bases from V and 5 bases from J, the junction contained 9 bases not matched to a gene. The CDR3 region has the DNA TGTGCCAGCAGGGCAGACAGGGGGAGGGTAGATACGCAGTATTTT. Residues: CASRADRGRVDTQYF.